The rows below give T cell receptor beta chains drawn from one sample of a study of PD-L1 blockade in urothelial cancer. The data were produced by immunoSEQ multiplex PCR, yet TCRdb's version contains in-frame clones alone and is incomplete. Here the sample spans 70,000 or so clones, roughly 84% being singletons. The input for sequencing was PBMCs, taken around atezolizumab (anti-PD-L1) treatment. Receptors originate from a man between 65 and 80 years old with urothelial cancer. CDR3s include the opening cysteine and the closing phenylalanine or tryptophan.

TRBV9,CASSVAGEPFYEQYF
TRBV11-1,CASSPDRGPDYGYTF
TRBV6-1,CASSAGQPSTDTQYF
TRBV19,CASSTPGQLSNQPQHF
TRBV9,CASTSGGALGTEAFF
TRBV11-2,CASRRDTVPGNTIYF
TRBV18,CASSPLPPGGNEKLFF
TRBV5-8,CASSWPGRAKNIQYF
TRBV11-3,CASSRLQGWEQYF
TRBV19,CASKKTGVDGYTF
TRBV19,CASANRGLTYEQYF
TRBV10-3,CAISESNRQEFGRGNTIYF
TRBV14,CASSQERGTFTDTQYF
TRBV5-6,CASSPRRAGNTEAFF
TRBV5-4,CASSSRAGANVLTF
TRBV21-1,CASKRFVRTGRTSGSNEQFF
TRBV7-9,CASSPQGPYEQYF
TRBV6-5,CASRPSGGRGEKLFF
TRBV5-8,CASSPWDRGTDTQYF
TRBV7-9,CASSLVLAGGFNEQFF
TRBV29-1,CSATTGDEQYF
TRBV10-3,CAISESGTGGSSYGYTF
TRBV4-2,CASSQERQGSSYNSPLHF
TRBV28,CASRGGLTLGTGELFF
TRBV28,CASSPSPFGRGHYEQYF
TRBV2,CASSDRGSSYEQYF
TRBV6-5,CASSTGYYNEQFF
TRBV9,CASSAGAGLAGASYNEQFF
TRBV9,CASSVSLGDTQYF
TRBV4-1,CASSQVSYQETQYF
TRBV28,CASRATGGNEKLFF
TRBV28,CASRNTGGGSTEAFF
TRBV19,CASNLRGRGYTF
TRBV6-9,CASKRGLLSGANVLTF
TRBV5-4,CASSLGSQGANTIYF
TRBV7-9,CASSLSGSPYNEQFF
TRBV5-1,CASRPTTGDTGELFF
TRBV5-1,CASSTGQGNQPQHF
TRBV11-2,CASSPDRIGSGNTIYF
TRBV29-1,CSVALTSIAVDPWSSYNEQFF
TRBV6-6,CASSYSKRGYNEKLFF
TRBV7-9,CASSGYRDRRSYEQYF
TRBV28,CASRGTQGASKNIQYF
TRBV28,CASSLLANTQYF
TRBV29-1,CSVEEAGKAFF
TRBV6-1,CASRTGRLGNQPQHF
TRBV6-5,CASSWGGRNDEQYF
TRBV29-1,CSVRTRGNTEAFF
TRBV9,CASSRRDYHNEDEQFF
TRBV27,CASSHNRGRVSNTGELFF
TRBV7-9,CASSHRDRDTGELFF
TRBV10-3,CAISEAPMNTEAFF
TRBV5-1,CASSFGTAQETQYF